This T cell receptor beta chain was profiled in a study of cytomegalovirus exposure and HLA in healthy donors. Study results and limitations: Later on, an analysis showed TCR association rates differing by HLA locus, with DRB1 the most and HLA-C the fewest. As a later analysis showed, a missense DCLRE1C variant was linked to trimming of TCR beta V- and J-genes. Per a later analysis, 15,000 to 20,000 TCR beta sequences showed association with HLA alleles at 0.05 false discovery rate. Rare sequences made up most TCRs, while some public TCRs were found in many donors.

After removal of 5 bases from V and 1 base from J, the junction contained 3 bases not matched to a gene. Germline CDR1 is MDHEN and CDR2 is SYDVKM. The CDR3 totals 14 residues. PCR was performed using 60 Vbeta and 13 Jbeta primers. The assay was immunoSEQ multiplex PCR, and TCRdb's table has in-frame clones only and misses some. This table holds roughly 100,000 clones. As to this clone: Antigen specificity is unknown.

The clonotype was recovered from a woman aged 25 to 39 in good health and CMV-seronegative. Material for sequencing was PBMCs. This sequence joins TRBV28 and TRBJ2-7, with 9 bases lining up with TRBD2. Here the CDR3 DNA reads TGTGCCAGCAGTCAGACTAGCGGTTCCTACGAGCAGTACTTC. Translating it yields CASSQTSGSYEQYF.